Presented here are 18 T cell receptor beta chains from one specimen sequenced in a study of blood T cell repertoires in COVID-19. Sequencing used immunoSEQ multiplex PCR; TCRdb keeps in-frame clones, though not all of them. The repertoire has some 170,000 clones, 90% of them found once; the top ten carry 18%. Sequenced material: peripheral blood. The origin of the receptors is a man aged 60 to 75 with active or convalescent COVID-19.

The chain links TRBV6-5 to TRBJ1-2; 9 nucleotides align to TRBD1. Germline V gives CDR1 MNHEY, CDR2 SVGAGI. The CDR3 runs 13 residues. Trimming cost V 5 bases and J 5 bases; bases outside gene matches: 3. The CDR3 region is CASSTGGRYGYTF. CDR3 nucleotides: TGTGCCAGCAGTACAGGGGGCAGGTATGGCTACACCTTC.

The chain joins TRBV7-9 to TRBJ2-1, with 9 bases lining up with TRBD1. Unmatched junction bases numbered 9, after V lost 3 bases and J lost 6 bases. This CDR3 region has 16 residues. Germline-derived CDR1 and CDR2 are SEHNR and FQNEAQ (reference sequence). The CDR3 reads CASSFSHGTGPNEQFF. Here the CDR3 DNA reads TGTGCCAGCAGCTTCTCGCACGGGACAGGGCCCAATGAGCAGTTCTTC.

CDR3 nucleotide sequence: TGTGCCAGCAGTTACCAGGACAGGGGTAATTCACCCCTCCACTTT. The encoded protein is CASSYQDRGNSPLHF. This sequence joins TRBV6-5 and TRBJ1-6; 9 bases are shared with TRBD1. Germline CDR1 reads MNHEY; CDR2 reads SVGAGI. The CDR3 extends over 15 amino acids. V lost 2 bases and J lost 6; bases outside the gene matches: 2.

This clone was seen a single time. The V call is TRBV7-9, the J call TRBJ2-7, with TRBD1 as a possible D gene (5 bases). V was trimmed by 1 base and J by 1 base, leaving 14 bases between them. Germline CDR1 reads SEHNR; CDR2 reads FQNEAQ (reference sequence). CDR3 length: 16 amino acids. CDR3 loop: CASSLVGPGISYEQYF. In DNA form, the CDR3 reads TGTGCCAGCAGCTTAGTTGGGCCAGGGATTTCCTACGAGCAGTACTTC.

The chain uses TRBV5-5 and TRBJ2-7; possible D gene TRBD2, 5 bases. The CDR3 spans 14 residues. The V end lost 4 bases, the J end lost 4 bases, and 15 bases lay between the germline ends. CDR1 and CDR2 from the germline V gene are SGHKS and YYEKEE (reference sequence). In nucleotides, the CDR3 is TGTGCCAGCAGCGACCGGGAAAGAACGTACGAGCAGTACTTC. Its protein is CASSDRERTYEQYF.

V usage is TRBV27 and J usage is TRBJ1-4; 9 nucleotides agree with TRBD1. Germline V gives CDR1 MNHEY, CDR2 SMNVEV (reference sequence). CDR3 length equals 18 residues. V lost 5 bases and J lost 7; bases outside the gene matches: 17. CDR3 DNA: TGTGCCAGCAGTCCCATCCTTCAACAGGGGGCAAGGGGTGAAAAACTGTTTTTT. Encoded protein: CASSPILQQGARGEKLFF.

The genes are TRBV5-1 and TRBJ1-5; TRBD1 is a possible D gene (5 bases). Germline V gives CDR1 SGHRS, CDR2 YFSETQ. Trimming removed 4 bases from V and 1 base from J, with 12 bases in between. CDR3 length: 15 amino acids. In DNA form, the CDR3 reads TGCGCCAGCAGCAGGCAGGGTGACAGCAATCAGCCCCAGCATTTT. The encoded protein is CASSRQGDSNQPQHF.

The chain combines TRBV28 with TRBJ1-2; the match to TRBD1 covers 8 bases. Germline CDR1 MDHEN, CDR2 SYDVKM. The CDR3 spans 15 residues. After removal of 6 bases from V and 5 bases from J, the junction contained 11 bases not matched to a gene. CDR3 protein: CASSLDGQGKYGYTF. In DNA form, the CDR3 reads TGTGCCAGCAGCTTGGACGGACAGGGAAAATATGGCTACACCTTC.

The rearrangement links TRBV10-2 to TRBJ1-5; TRBD1 matches at 9 bases. Germline values: CDR1 WSHSY, CDR2 SAAADI. The CDR3 loop spans 13 amino acids. Trimming at V came to 8 bases and at J to 6 bases, leaving 5 bases not matched to a gene. CDR3 in DNA: TGCGCCAGCGCTACAGGGGGCAGTCAGCCCCAGCATTTT. The encoded protein is CASATGGSQPQHF.

V gene TRBV25-1 combines with J gene TRBJ1-2; D gene uncertain. Germline assignment: CDR1 MGHDK and CDR2 SYGVNS. The CDR3 is 14 amino acids. V lost 0 bases and J lost 0, with 5 bases in between. CDR3 nucleotide sequence: TGTGCCAGCAGTGAATATACGGCTAACTATGGCTACACCTTC. Amino acid sequence: CASSEYTANYGYTF.

J is TRBJ1-2 and V is TRBV6-5; no firm D call. Germline loops: CDR1 MNHEY, CDR2 SVGAGI. V was cut by 7 bases and J by 8 bases, with 14 bases left in between. The CDR3 is 12 amino acids. CDR3 sequence reads: CASIRVLSGYTF. CDR3 coding DNA: TGTGCCAGCATTCGCGTTCTGTCGGGCTACACCTTC.

This chain uses TRBV6-4 with TRBJ2-2, with 7 nucleotides matching TRBD1. V dropped 4 bases and J dropped 2; count of bases not matched to a gene: 1. The CDR3 is made up of 14 amino acids. Germline V gives CDR1 MRHNA, CDR2 SNTAGT. Here the CDR3 reads CASSGQGNTGELFF. Here the CDR3 DNA reads TGTGCCAGCAGTGGACAGGGAAACACCGGGGAGCTGTTTTTT.

The rearrangement links TRBV6-5 to TRBJ1-1; perhaps TRBD1 as D (5 bases). The CDR3 has 13 amino acids. From germline, CDR1 is MNHEY and CDR2 SVGAGI. The V gene lost 6 bases and the J gene lost 5 bases, with 13 bases spanning the gap. The CDR3 protein is CASRYGGVTEAFF. CDR3 nucleotide sequence: TGTGCCAGCAGGTACGGGGGGGTAACTGAAGCTTTCTTT.

This rearrangement joins TRBV7-9 to TRBJ1-1, with TRBD1 matching 10 bases. The J segment lost 5 bases and the V segment lost 10 bases, leaving 7 bases of the junction unmatched. The CDR3 has 13 amino acids. CDR1 is SEHNR and CDR2 is FQNEAQ in the germline V gene (reference sequence). In nucleotides, the CDR3 is TGTGCCACCGACCGGACAGGGGGGACTGAAGCTTTCTTT. Its translation: CATDRTGGTEAFF.

This clone was seen a handful of times. The chain links TRBV6-2 or TRBV6-3 to TRBJ1-2; TRBD1 matches at 8 bases. The V gene's germline CDR1 is MNHEY and CDR2 SVGEGT. V was pared by 2 bases and J by 6 bases, with 5 bases of the junction left unmatched. The CDR3 has 14 residues. The CDR3 coding sequence is TGTGCCAGCAGTTACCCCGGACAGGGAGATGGCTACACCTTC. Translation gives CASSYPGQGDGYTF.

The CDR3 DNA is TGTGCCAGCAGTTTGGGACAGCAAGGTAGAGCTTTCTTT. This translates into CASSLGQQGRAFF. V and J are TRBV12-3 or TRBV12-4 and TRBJ1-1; TRBD1 aligns across 7 bases. V shed 3 bases and J 10 bases; nucleotides not matched to a gene: 8. This CDR3 comprises 13 residues.

The chain recombines TRBV7-9 with TRBJ1-5; D is unresolved. Germline CDR1 SEHNR, CDR2 FQNEAQ (reference sequence). Trimming took 2 bases from V and 5 from J, leaving 7 bases between them. The CDR3 is 13 residues long. DNA of the CDR3: TGTGCCAGCAGCTTACATGAGGATCAGCCCCAGCATTTT. Its protein is CASSLHEDQPQHF.

The chain combines TRBV7-2 with TRBJ2-3; 11 nucleotides line up with TRBD2. V dropped 5 bases and J dropped 0; count of bases not matched to a gene: 13. Germline CDR1 is SGHTA and CDR2 is FQGNSA. The CDR3 covers 19 residues. The CDR3, as DNA: TGTGCCAGCAGCCTACGTCCTAGCGGGGGGTACACTAGCACAGATACGCAGTATTTT. The encoded protein is CASSLRPSGGYTSTDTQYF.